One sample yielded the 32 T cell receptor beta chains listed below, sequenced in a study of T cell responses to AZD1222 COVID-19 vaccine. Libraries were prepared by immunoSEQ multiplex PCR; TCRdb keeps only in-frame clonotypes and omits some of them. The data contain around 100,000 clones, approximately 86% of them singletons. The sequencing here drew on peripheral blood, taken 28 days after the second dose of the MenACWY control vaccine. The receptors were sampled from an adult who received the MenACWY meningococcal vaccine as a control.

This clone was counted only a few times. CDR3 loop: CASSPGGRRSYEQYF. The CDR3, as DNA: TGCGCCAGCAGCCCAGGTGGACGGCGTTCCTACGAGCAGTACTTC. The V and J genes are TRBV5-1 and TRBJ2-7; D uncertain. Germline V gives CDR1 SGHRS, CDR2 YFSETQ. This CDR3 region has 15 residues. With 4 bases removed from V and 1 base from J, the gap between germline ends came to 15 bases.

The V and J genes are TRBV7-9 and TRBJ1-5; D might be TRBD1 (6 bases). Between the trimmed V and J ends, which lost 1 base and 7 bases, there was a span of 11 bases. Germline CDR1 is SEHNR and CDR2 is FQNEAQ (reference sequence). The CDR3 length is 14 residues. CDR3 sequence: CASSLGGGGQPQHF. The CDR3, as DNA: TGTGCCAGCAGCTTAGGTGGGGGCGGCCAGCCCCAGCATTTT. The whole variable domain, remainder taken from reference TRBV7-9 and TRBJ1-5, is DTGVSQNPRHKITKRGQNVTFRCDPISEHNRLYWYRQTLGQGPEFLTYFQNEAQLEKSRLLSDRFSAERPKGSFSTLEIQRTEQGDSAMYLCASSLGGGGQPQHFGDGTRLSIL.

The chain carries TRBV7-6 and TRBJ2-5; D remains ambiguous. Trimming pared 5 bases from V and 4 bases from J, leaving 11 bases between. Germline V gene data show CDR1 as SGHVS and CDR2 as FNYEAQ. The CDR3 has 13 amino acids. CDR3 nucleotides: TGTGCCAGCAGCCCAAACCAGCTAGAGACCCAGTACTTC. This translates into CASSPNQLETQYF. The variable domain in full, completed from reference TRBV7-6 and TRBJ2-5, reads GAGVSQSPRYKVTKRGQDVALRCDPISGHVSLYWYRQALGQGPEFLTYFNYEAQQDKSGLPNDRFSAERPEGSISTLTIQRTEQRDSAMYRCASSPNQLETQYFGPGTRLLVL.

The chain is built from TRBV11-2 and TRBJ1-5; D unresolved. The CDR3 totals 15 residues. V was cut by 1 base and J by 0 bases, with 7 bases left in between. The germline gives CDR1 SGHAT, CDR2 FQNNGV. CDR3 nucleotides: TGTGCCAGCAGCTTAGGAGGATTTAGCAATCAGCCCCAGCATTTT. It yields the protein CASSLGGFSNQPQHF.

The rearrangement joins TRBV28 to TRBJ2-7, with TRBD1 as a possible D gene (5 bases). V was trimmed by 7 bases and J by 0 bases, leaving 7 bases between them. The CDR3 contains 12 residues. CDR1 and CDR2 (germline): MDHEN, SYDVKM. The CDR3 sequence: CASTGFSYEQYF. The CDR3 coding sequence is TGTGCCAGCACAGGGTTCTCCTACGAGCAGTACTTC.

This clone showed up just once. The chain couples TRBV6-5 to TRBJ1-5; 9 bases agree with TRBD1. Germline V gene sequence: CDR1 MNHEY, CDR2 SVGAGI. The CDR3 extends over 15 amino acids. The J segment lost 1 base and the V segment lost 6 bases, leaving 4 bases of the junction unmatched. CDR3 bases: TGTGCCAGCAGGGGACAGGGCAGGAGCAATCAGCCCCAGCATTTT. Translation: CASRGQGRSNQPQHF.

The chain couples TRBV4-2 to TRBJ1-1; no clear D gene. Germline V gene data show CDR1 as LGHNA and CDR2 as YNFKEQ. This CDR3 is 16 amino acids long. V lost 0 bases to trimming and J lost 4 bases, with 15 bases between them. DNA for the CDR3: TGTGCCAGCAGCCAAGAAGGGCCTACTCCCAGCACTGAAGCTTTCTTT. Translated, it gives CASSQEGPTPSTEAFF.

The count of this clone is one. The rearrangement links TRBV7-2 to TRBJ1-2; 10 bases fit TRBD1. The CDR3 contains 11 residues. Germline CDR1 and CDR2: SGHTA and FQGNSA. Unmatched junction bases numbered 3, after V lost 9 bases and J lost 8 bases. DNA of the CDR3: TGTGCCAGGGGACAGGGGACCGGCTACACCTTC. Its protein is CARGQGTGYTF. Variable domain in full (rest from reference TRBV7-2 and TRBJ1-2): GAGVSQSPSNKVTEKGKDVELRCDPISGHTALYWYRQSLGQGLEFLIYFQGNSAPDKSGLPSDRFSAERTGGSVSTLTIQRTQQEDSAVYLCARGQGTGYTFGSGTRLTVV.

The chain links TRBV18 to TRBJ1-1; tentatively, D is TRBD1 (6 bases). Trimming removed 0 bases from V and 2 bases from J, with 10 bases in between. Germline CDR1 reads KGHSH; CDR2 reads LQKENI. CDR3 size: 15 residues. The CDR3 coding sequence is TGTGCCAGCTCACCACCCGGGACAACTAACACTGAAGCTTTCTTT. It specifies CASSPPGTTNTEAFF.

The chain uses TRBV5-1 and TRBJ2-2; the D gene is possibly TRBD1 (6 bases). V was cut by 0 bases and J by 9 bases, with 15 bases left in between. This CDR3 is built from 15 residues. CDR1 is SGHRS, CDR2 YFSETQ, per germline. This chain's CDR3 is CASSLGVHRDRELFF. The CDR3, as DNA: TGCGCCAGCAGCTTGGGGGTTCACAGGGATCGGGAGCTGTTTTTT. The whole variable domain, remainder taken from reference TRBV5-1 and TRBJ2-2, is KAGVTQTPRYLIKTRGQQVTLSCSPISGHRSVSWYQQTPGQGLQFLFEYFSETQRNKGNFPGRFSGRQFSNSRSEMNVSTLELGDSALYLCASSLGVHRDRELFFGEGSRLTVL.

The chain links TRBV10-3 to TRBJ2-7; 7 bases fit TRBD1. V was pared by 6 bases and J by 2 bases, with 7 bases of the junction left unmatched. The germline gives CDR1 ENHRY, CDR2 SYGVKD. This CDR3 comprises 14 residues. The CDR3 nucleotides read TGTGCCATCAGCGGGACAGAATCCGCCTACGAGCAGTACTTC. Residues: CAISGTESAYEQYF.

The genes are TRBV3-1 (or the pseudogene TRBV3-2) and TRBJ1-1, with 9 bases identical to TRBD1. V shed 5 bases and J 2 bases; nucleotides not matched to a gene: 12. Germline values: CDR1 LGHDT, CDR2 YNNKEL (reference sequence). The CDR3 runs to 17 residues. CDR3 nucleotides: TGTGCCAGCAGCACACGAAGGACAGGGGCAATTAACACTGAAGCTTTCTTT. It translates to CASSTRRTGAINTEAFF.

This clone was counted a few times. The chain combines TRBV5-1 with TRBJ1-1; TRBD1 is a possible D gene (6 bases). Trimming stripped 0 bases from V and 7 bases from J, with 10 bases between. The germline V gene encodes CDR1 SGHRS and CDR2 YFSETQ. CDR3 size: 13 residues. The CDR3 region is CASSLEGRGEAFF. The CDR3 region has the DNA TGCGCCAGCAGCTTGGAGGGCAGGGGTGAAGCTTTCTTT.

The rearrangement uses TRBV9 and TRBJ2-1, with TRBD2 as a possible D gene (6 bases). V gave up 6 bases and J gave up 8 bases, with 18 bases separating them. This CDR3 region has 14 residues. CDR1 and CDR2 from the germline V gene are SGDLS and YYNGEE. As DNA, the CDR3 is TGTGCCAGCAACCCGAGGGCGGGGAGAGATGAGCAGTTCTTC. This codes for CASNPRAGRDEQFF.

The chain couples TRBV25-1 to TRBJ1-2; no firm D call. Deletions cut 4 bases from V and 2 bases from J, with 2 bases between. The CDR3 is 11 amino acids. Germline CDR1 reads MGHDK; CDR2 reads SYGVNS. CDR3 amino acids: CASSGNYGYTF. CDR3 nucleotides: TGTGCCAGCAGTGGAAACTATGGCTACACCTTC.

J is TRBJ1-3 and V is TRBV2; D is uncertain. Germline assignment: CDR1 SNHLY and CDR2 FYNNEI. The CDR3 is 16 amino acids. Trimming took off 1 base at V and 0 bases at J, with 10 bases between the two ends. The CDR3 protein is CASSEGTGGSGNTIYF. The DNA of the CDR3 is TGTGCCAGCAGTGAAGGGACGGGTGGCTCTGGAAACACCATATATTTT.

The J gene is TRBJ2-6, the V gene TRBV5-1; D remains unclear. This CDR3 is built from 16 residues. Germline V gene sequence: CDR1 SGHRS, CDR2 YFSETQ. The ends were cut back, 1 base at V and 0 bases at J, with 8 bases in the middle. CDR3 coding DNA: TGCGCCAGCAGCTTGCGGCAGACCTCTGGGGCCAACGTCCTGACTTTC. Protein sequence: CASSLRQTSGANVLTF.

The chain employs TRBV7-8 and TRBJ1-4; D is unresolved. V lost 5 bases to trimming and J lost 1 base, with 17 bases between them. The germline gives CDR1 SGHVS, CDR2 FQNEAQ. The CDR3 has 17 residues. The CDR3 sequence: CASSMNRIRGTNEKLFF. The DNA of the CDR3 is TGTGCCAGCAGCATGAATCGGATACGGGGAACTAATGAAAAACTGTTTTTT. Filled out from reference TRBV7-8 and TRBJ1-4, the complete variable domain reads GAGVSQSPRYKVAKRGQDVALRCDPISGHVSLFWYQQALGQGPEFLTYFQNEAQLDKSGLPSDRFFAERPEGSVSTLKIQRTQQEDSAVYLCASSMNRIRGTNEKLFFGSGTQLSVL.

The rearrangement uses TRBV7-2 and TRBJ2-3; 8 bases are a match to TRBD1. Germline CDR1 SGHTA, CDR2 FQGNSA. The CDR3 extends over 13 amino acids. V was clipped by 4 bases and J by 6 bases; unmatched bases: 3. CDR3 DNA sequence: TGTGCCAGCAGCTCCCGGGACAGGGATACGCAGTATTTT. This translates into CASSSRDRDTQYF.

This chain uses TRBV19 with TRBJ2-1, with 7 bases fitting TRBD1. The CDR3 runs 17 residues. Germline V gene lookup returns CDR1 LNHDA and CDR2 SQIVND (reference sequence). The junction had 11 bases not matched to a gene; V was cut back by 1 base and J by 5 bases. CDR3 in amino acids: CASSIGLGQARHNEQFF. DNA of the CDR3: TGTGCCAGTAGTATAGGGCTCGGACAGGCCCGCCACAATGAGCAGTTCTTC.

The chain has TRBV4-2 and TRBJ1-2, with TRBD1 as a possible D gene (5 bases). This CDR3 has 16 amino acids. Trimming removed 8 bases at V and 0 bases at J, with 19 bases between. Germline V CDR1 and CDR2: LGHNA, YNFKEQ. The CDR3 region is CASYPGGDLTNYGYTF. The CDR3 DNA reads TGTGCCAGCTATCCGGGGGGGGACCTAACTAACTATGGCTACACCTTC.

The chain links TRBV2 to TRBJ1-1; 9 bases map to TRBD1. The length of the CDR3 is 14 residues. CDR1 and CDR2 from the germline V gene are SNHLY and FYNNEI. V shed 6 bases and J 6 bases; nucleotides not matched to a gene: 8. The CDR3 sequence: CASSLDRGISEAFF. The CDR3 DNA reads as TGTGCCAGCAGCTTGGACAGGGGAATATCTGAAGCTTTCTTT.

The chain links TRBV7-8 to TRBJ1-1; possible D gene TRBD1, 5 bases. Per germline, CDR1 SGHVS and CDR2 FQNEAQ. V dropped 7 bases and J dropped 6 bases, with 36 bases sitting between them. This CDR3 is built from 20 residues. CDR3 in amino acids: CASTTSPHPLVGMTAAEAFF. CDR3 coding DNA: TGTGCCAGCACCACTAGTCCCCACCCCCTAGTAGGGATGACAGCCGCTGAAGCTTTCTTT.

The chain recombines TRBV9 with TRBJ2-7; TRBD1 aligns across 7 bases. This CDR3 spans 14 amino acids. The V segment lost 3 bases and the J segment 0 bases; nucleotides outside the gene matches: 3. The germline gives CDR1 SGDLS, CDR2 YYNGEE. Here the CDR3 reads CASSADRVSYEQYF. The CDR3 bases are TGTGCCAGCAGCGCCGACAGGGTCTCCTACGAGCAGTACTTC.

This chain uses TRBV7-2 with TRBJ1-2; the match to TRBD1 covers 9 bases. CDR3 size: 15 residues. V lost 3 bases, J lost 4 bases, and 6 bases stayed unmatched. The V gene's germline CDR1 is SGHTA and CDR2 FQGNSA. The CDR3 coding sequence is TGTGCCAGCAGCTTTCCAGGACAGGGGAGCTATGGCTACACCTTC. It codes for CASSFPGQGSYGYTF.

This chain links TRBV23-1 with TRBJ1-1; 8 bases are shared with TRBD1. TRBV23-1 is reported as an ORF; its role is uncertain. The V and J ends lost 6 bases and 4 bases, in that order; junction bases with no gene match: 7. This CDR3 contains 14 residues. CDR3 DNA: TGCGCCAGCAGCCCAGGGGGCGGTGGCACTGAAGCTTTCTTT. This gives the protein CASSPGGGGTEAFF.

A note on this clone: The same CDR3 arises from other DNA sequences in this sample as well. The V call is TRBV7-3, the J call TRBJ1-1; 7 bases line up with TRBD1. Germline V gene lookup returns CDR1 SGHTA and CDR2 FQGTGA. After removal of 5 bases from V and 4 bases from J, the junction contained 4 bases not matched to a gene. The CDR3 extends over 13 amino acids. The CDR3 DNA reads TGTGCCAGCAGCCTGACAGGGCTCACTGAAGCTTTCTTT. Translating gives CASSLTGLTEAFF.

V and J are TRBV28 and TRBJ1-2; tentatively, D is TRBD1 (5 bases). The CDR3 runs 13 residues. The V and J ends lost 2 bases and 4 bases respectively, with 8 bases between them. Per the germline V gene, CDR1 is MDHEN and CDR2 is SYDVKM. CDR3 region: CASSLRQIYGYTF. CDR3 sequence (DNA): TGTGCCAGCAGTTTACGACAGATCTATGGCTACACCTTC.

A few counts support this clone. J is TRBJ2-7 and V is TRBV11-2; D not certain. CDR3 length: 11 residues. Trimming cost V 5 bases and J 2 bases, with 4 bases left between them. Germline V gives CDR1 SGHAT, CDR2 FQNNGV. The CDR3 sequence is CASSHTYEQYF. CDR3 nucleotides: TGTGCCAGCAGCCATACCTACGAGCAGTACTTC.

The gene calls are TRBV3-1 (or the pseudogene TRBV3-2) and TRBJ2-5; D remains unclear. V lost 3 bases and J lost 1, with 3 bases in between. The CDR3 contains 12 residues. Germline V gene lookup returns CDR1 LGHDT and CDR2 YNNKEL (reference sequence). The CDR3 reads CASSHTQETQYF. DNA for the CDR3: TGTGCCAGCAGCCACACCCAAGAGACCCAGTACTTC.

The CDR3 loop reads CASSQEGWTASSGANVLTF. In DNA form, the CDR3 reads TGTGCCAGCAGCCAAGAGGGCTGGACAGCCAGCTCTGGGGCCAACGTCCTGACTTTC. The V and J genes are TRBV3-1 (or the pseudogene TRBV3-2) and TRBJ2-6, with a weak D call TRBD1 (6 bases). This CDR3 comprises 19 residues. Germline CDR1 and CDR2: LGHDT and YNNKEL (reference sequence). The V end was cut by 0 bases, the J end by 0 bases, with 15 bases between.

V gene TRBV28 combines with J gene TRBJ1-6, with 7 bases fitting TRBD1. CDR1 and CDR2 from the germline V gene are MDHEN and SYDVKM. The CDR3 covers 15 residues. Germline trimming cut 3 bases from V and 9 bases from J; bases unmatched to any gene: 8. The DNA for the CDR3 is TGTGCCAGCAGTTTTATTGGGCAGGGGGGTTCACCCCTCCACTTT. Protein product: CASSFIGQGGSPLHF. The full variable domain, its missing parts supplied by reference TRBV28 and TRBJ1-6, is DVKVTQSSRYLVKRTGEKVFLECVQDMDHENMFWYRQDPGLGLRLIYFSYDVKMKEKGDIPEGYSVSREKKERFSLILESASTNQTSMYLCASSFIGQGGSPLHFGNGTRLTVT.